This T cell receptor beta chain was identified during a study of CD8 T cells in Susac syndrome. The RNA, about 0.45 to 1 ug, was put through reverse transcription using random hexamers. A single record per CDR3 protein comes from TCRdb applying MiXCR to the immunoSEQ multiplex PCR reads. Of about 170,000 distinct CDR3 sequences in the sample, under 95% were seen once. This CDR3 has 16 amino acids. Germline V gene lookup returns CDR1 ENHRY and CDR2 SYGVKD. V dropped 0 bases and J dropped 1; count of bases not matched to a gene: 5. Input material: CD4+ T cells from PBMCs. This sequence originates from a human donor with multiple sclerosis. This chain connects TRBV10-3 to TRBJ1-1, with TRBD1 matching 7 bases. Written as DNA, the CDR3 is TGTGCCATCAGTGAGTCGAGACAGGGCTCGAACACTGAAGCTTTCTTT. It yields the protein CAISESRQGSNTEAFF.